This entry is about one T cell receptor (beta chain). This specimen comes from a study of blood T cell repertoires in COVID-19. The CDR3 contains 14 residues. V gave up 5 bases and J gave up 11 bases, with 22 bases separating them. The V gene's germline CDR1 is SGHNT and CDR2 YYREEE (reference sequence). Produced via immunoSEQ multiplex PCR; TCRdb's table is partial and in-frame only. The sample carries just under 65,000 clones, roughly four fifths recorded once. Source material: peripheral blood. The V gene is TRBV5-4, the J gene TRBJ1-1; tentative D call: TRBD1 (5 bases). This clonotype originated in a human donor in a cohort sampled during active COVID-19. The CDR3 region has the DNA TGTGCCAGCAGACCTTCCAACCGAGACAGTGAGGCTTTCTTT. Amino acid sequence: CASRPSNRDSEAFF. The full variable domain, completed using reference TRBV5-4 and TRBJ1-1, is ETGVTQSPTHLIKTRGQQVTLRCSSQSGHNTVSWYQQALGQGPQFIFQYYREEENGRGNFPPRFSGLQFPNYSSELNVNALELDDSALYLCASRPSNRDSEAFFGQGTRLTVV.